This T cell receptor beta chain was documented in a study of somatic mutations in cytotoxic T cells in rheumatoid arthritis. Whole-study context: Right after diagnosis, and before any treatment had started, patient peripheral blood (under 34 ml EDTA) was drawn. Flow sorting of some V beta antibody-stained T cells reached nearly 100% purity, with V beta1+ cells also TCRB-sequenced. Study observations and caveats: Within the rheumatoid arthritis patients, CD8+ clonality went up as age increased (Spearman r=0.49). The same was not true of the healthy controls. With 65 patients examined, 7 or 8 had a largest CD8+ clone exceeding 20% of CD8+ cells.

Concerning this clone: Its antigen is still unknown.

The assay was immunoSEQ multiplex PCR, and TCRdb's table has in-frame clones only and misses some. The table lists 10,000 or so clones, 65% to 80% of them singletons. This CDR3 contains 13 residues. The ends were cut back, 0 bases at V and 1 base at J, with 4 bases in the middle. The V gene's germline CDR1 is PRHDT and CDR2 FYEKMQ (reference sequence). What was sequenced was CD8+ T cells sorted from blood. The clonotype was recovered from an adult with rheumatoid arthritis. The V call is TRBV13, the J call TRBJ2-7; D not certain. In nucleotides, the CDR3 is TGTGCCAGCAGCTTAGGCGGGTCCTACGAGCAGTACTTC. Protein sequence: CASSLGGSYEQYF.